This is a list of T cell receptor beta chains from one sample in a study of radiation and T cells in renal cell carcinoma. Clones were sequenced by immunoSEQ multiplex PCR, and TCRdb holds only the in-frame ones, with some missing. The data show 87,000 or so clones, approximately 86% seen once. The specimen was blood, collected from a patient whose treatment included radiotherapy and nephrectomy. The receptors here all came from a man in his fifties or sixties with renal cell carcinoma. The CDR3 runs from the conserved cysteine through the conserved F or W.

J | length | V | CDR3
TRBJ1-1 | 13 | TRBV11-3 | CASSFNENTEAFF
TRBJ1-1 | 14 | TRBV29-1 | CSVEGWGSLTEAFF
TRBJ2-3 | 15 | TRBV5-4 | CASSPNRGLTDTQYF
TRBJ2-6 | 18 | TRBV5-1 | CASSSRGQGLFGANVLTF
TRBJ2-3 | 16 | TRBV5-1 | CASSPGTSGRVNTQYF
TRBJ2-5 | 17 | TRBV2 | CASSETRRGGLGETQYF
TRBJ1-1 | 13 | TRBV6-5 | CASRDRGYTEAFF
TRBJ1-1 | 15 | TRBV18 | CASSPREGMNTEAFF
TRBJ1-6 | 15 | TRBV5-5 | CASSLAGRYNSPLHF
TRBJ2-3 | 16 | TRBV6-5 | CASSYSRAPITDTQYF
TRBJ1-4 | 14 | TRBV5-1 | CASKGGAGLRKLFF
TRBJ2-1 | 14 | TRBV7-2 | CASNIYGTFNEQFF
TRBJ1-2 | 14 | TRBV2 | CASSDQGAAYGYTF
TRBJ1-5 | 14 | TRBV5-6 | CASSLFDGNQPQHF
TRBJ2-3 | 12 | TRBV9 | CASSPRTDTQYF
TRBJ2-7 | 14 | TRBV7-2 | CASSSRPDLYEQYF
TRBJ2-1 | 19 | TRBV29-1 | CSVEGVEGPGQGVYNEQFF
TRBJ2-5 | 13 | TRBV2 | CASNGRPQETQYF
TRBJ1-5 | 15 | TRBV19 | CASSTSGYSNQPQHF
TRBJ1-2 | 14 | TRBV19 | CASSMSGVNYGYTF
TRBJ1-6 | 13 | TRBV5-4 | CASRLDGNSPLHF
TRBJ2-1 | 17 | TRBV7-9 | CASSLASKGRSQNEQFF
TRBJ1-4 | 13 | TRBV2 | CASSEALLGKLFF
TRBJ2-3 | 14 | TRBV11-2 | CASSLGLGADTQYF
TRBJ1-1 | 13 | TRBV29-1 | CSVRGGSNTEAFF
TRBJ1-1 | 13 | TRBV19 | CASSFRGRSEAFF
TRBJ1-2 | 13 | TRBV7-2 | CASSLQNSGGYTF
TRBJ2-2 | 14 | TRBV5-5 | CASSLRQVSGELFF
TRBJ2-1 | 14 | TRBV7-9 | CASSAQGAGNEQFF
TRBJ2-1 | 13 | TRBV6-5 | CASSGIQGNEQFF
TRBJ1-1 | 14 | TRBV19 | CASSIGQKGTEAFF
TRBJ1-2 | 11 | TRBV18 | CASSPGEGYTF
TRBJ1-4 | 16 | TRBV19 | CASSIRAGEVNEKLFF
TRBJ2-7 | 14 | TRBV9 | CASSVGTGTYEQYF
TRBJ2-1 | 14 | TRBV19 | CASSPGGTGFEQFF
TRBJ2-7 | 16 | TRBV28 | CASRKTPGQGKDEQYF
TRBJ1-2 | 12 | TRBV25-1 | CASSEQWRGYTF
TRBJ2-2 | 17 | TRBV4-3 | CASSHPRGGRNTGELFF
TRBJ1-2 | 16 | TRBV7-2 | CASSLRGTGANYGYTF
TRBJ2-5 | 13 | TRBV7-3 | CASSLRRQETQYF